This T cell receptor beta chain was recovered during a study of shared clonotypes between healthy human individuals. Broader study findings: Unshared clonotypes carried lower generation probabilities than those common to all four donors.

The CDR3 has 15 residues. J was trimmed by 3 bases and V by 5 bases; bases with no gene match: 7. From germline, CDR1 is SGHAT and CDR2 FQNNGV. Terminally differentiated effector memory CD45RA+ cells were excluded by CCR7 positive selection of CD45RO-negative cells. The study drew all its donors from Caucasian adults living in Nashville, Tennessee. In the case of this clone: The antigen remains unidentified.

Assay runs were performed at deep level. DNA at around 190 ng, 25,000 to 35,000 T cell genomes, went into sorted-subset replicate PCRs. Profiling relied on immunoSEQ multiplex PCR, and the TCRdb table lists in-frame clones only, not all of them. In the table there are about 800,000 clones, 96% of which are singletons. The receptor comes from a young man in good health. Sequenced: naive CD8+ T cells sorted from blood. The genes are TRBV11-2 and TRBJ1-3, with 7 positions matching TRBD1. CDR3 residues: CASSANRGGGNTIYF. In DNA, the CDR3 is TGTGCCAGCAGCGCAAACAGGGGAGGTGGAAACACCATATATTTT.